This T cell receptor beta chain was recovered during a study of shared T cell receptors in the human thymus. The CDR3 runs 15 residues. V was cut by 2 bases and J by 0 bases, with 10 bases left in between. CDR1 is MDHEN and CDR2 is SYDVKM in the germline V gene. Assay used: immunoSEQ multiplex PCR; TCRdb lists only in-frame clones, some missing. The sample lists some 400,000 clones, roughly 94% occurring once. The sequencing sample was made of thymocytes. This rearrangement joins TRBV28 to TRBJ2-5; D is ambiguous. The TCR was taken from a human donor. The CDR3 DNA reads TGTGCCAGCAGTTTAGGCTTGAAAGACCAAGAGACCCAGTACTTC. Protein product: CASSLGLKDQETQYF.